This TCR beta chain was found in a study of neurological immune-mediated disorders. One entry per CDR3 protein results from TCRdb running MiXCR on the 5' RACE reads. Of around 130,000 distinct CDR3 sequences in the sample, 3% to 3.5% are singletons; the top ten hold over 1%. This CDR3 contains 12 residues. V was trimmed by 6 bases and J by 1 base, leaving 4 bases between them. In germline, CDR1 is SGHRS, CDR2 YFSETQ. The sample holds many counts of this clonotype. The material sequenced was PBMCs. The chain is built from TRBV5-1 and TRBJ2-2; D gene unclear. The TCR comes from a woman under 40 with multiple sclerosis. CDR3 sequence (DNA): TGCGCCAGCAAGGAGAACACCGGGGAGCTGTTTTTT. Amino acid sequence: CASKENTGELFF.